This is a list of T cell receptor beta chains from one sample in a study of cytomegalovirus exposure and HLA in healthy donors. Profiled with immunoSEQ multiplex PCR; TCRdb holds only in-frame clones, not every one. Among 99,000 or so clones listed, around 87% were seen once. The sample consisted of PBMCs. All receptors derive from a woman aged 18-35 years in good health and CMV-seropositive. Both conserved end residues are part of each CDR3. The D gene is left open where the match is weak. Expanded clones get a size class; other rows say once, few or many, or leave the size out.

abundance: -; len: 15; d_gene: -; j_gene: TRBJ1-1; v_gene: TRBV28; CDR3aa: CASSLPGRVWTEAFF; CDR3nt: TGTGCCAGCAGTTTGCCAGGGCGAGTTTGGACTGAAGCTTTCTTT
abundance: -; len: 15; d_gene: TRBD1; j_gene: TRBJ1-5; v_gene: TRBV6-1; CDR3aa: CASSVFGTGNQPQHF; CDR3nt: TGTGCCAGCAGTGTATTTGGGACAGGCAATCAGCCCCAGCATTTT
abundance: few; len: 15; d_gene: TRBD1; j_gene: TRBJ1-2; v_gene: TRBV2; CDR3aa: CASIMGAGGGYGYTF; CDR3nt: TGTGCCAGCATCATGGGGGCAGGGGGCGGCTATGGCTACACCTTC
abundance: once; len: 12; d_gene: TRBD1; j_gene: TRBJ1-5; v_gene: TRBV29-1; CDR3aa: CSVGQGGQPQHF; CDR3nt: TGCAGCGTTGGACAGGGCGGTCAGCCCCAGCATTTT
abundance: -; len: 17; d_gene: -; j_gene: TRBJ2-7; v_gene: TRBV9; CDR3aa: CASSSSPVGTSSYEQYF; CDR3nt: TGTGCCAGCAGCTCCTCCCCAGTGGGGACAAGCTCCTACGAGCAGTACTTC
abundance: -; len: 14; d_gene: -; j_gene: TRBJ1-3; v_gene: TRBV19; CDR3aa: CASSADLTGNTIYF; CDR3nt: TGTGCCAGTAGTGCGGACTTAACTGGAAACACCATATATTTT
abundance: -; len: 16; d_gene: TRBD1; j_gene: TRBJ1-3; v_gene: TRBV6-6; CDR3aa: CASSYSQGDSGNTIYF; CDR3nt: TGTGCCAGCAGTTACTCCCAGGGGGACTCTGGAAACACCATATATTTT
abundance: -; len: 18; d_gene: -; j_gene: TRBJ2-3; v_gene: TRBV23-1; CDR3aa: CASSHGHTEGAGADTQYF; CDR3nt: TGCGCCAGCAGTCATGGACACACGGAGGGGGCTGGTGCAGATACGCAGTATTTT
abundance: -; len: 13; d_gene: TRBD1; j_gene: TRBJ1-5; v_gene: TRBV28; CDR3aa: CASGGQGSQPQHF; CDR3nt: TGTGCCAGCGGGGGACAGGGTTCTCAGCCCCAGCATTTT
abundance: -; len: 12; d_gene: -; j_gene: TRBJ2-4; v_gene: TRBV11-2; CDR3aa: CASSPRLGIQYF; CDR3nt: TGTGCCAGCAGCCCACGTCTCGGCATTCAGTACTTC
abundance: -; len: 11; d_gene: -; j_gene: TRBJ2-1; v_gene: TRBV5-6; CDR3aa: CASSSYNEQFF; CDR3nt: TGTGCCAGCAGCTCGTACAATGAGCAGTTCTTC
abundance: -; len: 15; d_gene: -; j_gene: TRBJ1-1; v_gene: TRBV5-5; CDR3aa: CASSLGGTMNTEAFF; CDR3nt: TGTGCCAGCAGCTTGGGGGGCACAATGAACACTGAAGCTTTCTTT
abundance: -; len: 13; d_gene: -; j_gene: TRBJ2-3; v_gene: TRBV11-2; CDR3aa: CASSPGPELTQYF; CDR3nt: TGTGCCAGCAGCCCAGGGCCCGAGTTGACGCAGTATTTT
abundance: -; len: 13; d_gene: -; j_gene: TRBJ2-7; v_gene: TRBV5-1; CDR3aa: CASSPGHGYEQDF; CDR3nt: TGCGCCAGCAGCCCGGGACACGGTTACGAGCAAGATTTC
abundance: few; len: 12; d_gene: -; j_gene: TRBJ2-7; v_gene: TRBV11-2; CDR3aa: CASSPNSYEQYF; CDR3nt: TGTGCCAGCAGCCCAAACTCCTACGAGCAGTACTTC
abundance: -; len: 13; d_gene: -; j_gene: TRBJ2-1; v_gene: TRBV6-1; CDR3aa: CASRADTYNEQFF; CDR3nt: TGTGCAAGCAGGGCGGATACCTACAATGAGCAGTTCTTC
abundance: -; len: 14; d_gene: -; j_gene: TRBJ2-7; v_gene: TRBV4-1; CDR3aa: CASSQGKGGDEQYF; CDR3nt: TGCGCCAGCAGCCAAGGTAAAGGGGGAGACGAGCAGTACTTC
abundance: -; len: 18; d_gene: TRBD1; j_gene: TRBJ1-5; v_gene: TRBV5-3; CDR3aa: CARSSILKDRGFNQPQHF; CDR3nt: TGTGCCAGAAGCTCTATATTAAAGGACAGGGGATTCAATCAGCCCCAGCATTTT
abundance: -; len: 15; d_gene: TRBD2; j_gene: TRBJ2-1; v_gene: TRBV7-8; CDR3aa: CASSLGTSGYNEQFF; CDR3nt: TGTGCCAGCAGCTTAGGGACTAGCGGGTACAATGAGCAGTTCTTC
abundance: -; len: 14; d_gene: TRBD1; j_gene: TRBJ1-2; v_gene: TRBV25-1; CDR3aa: CASSLSGGDYGYTF; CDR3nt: TGTGCCAGCAGCCTATCAGGGGGCGACTATGGCTACACCTTC
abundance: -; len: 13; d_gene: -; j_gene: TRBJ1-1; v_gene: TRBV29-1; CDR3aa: CSVEDGGATEAFF; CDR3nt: TGCAGCGTTGAAGATGGGGGGGCGACTGAAGCTTTCTTT
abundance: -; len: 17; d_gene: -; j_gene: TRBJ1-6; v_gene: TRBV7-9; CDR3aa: CASSSSGGPSYNSPLHF; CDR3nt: TGTGCCAGCAGCTCCTCGGGGGGGCCCTCCTATAATTCACCCCTCCACTTT
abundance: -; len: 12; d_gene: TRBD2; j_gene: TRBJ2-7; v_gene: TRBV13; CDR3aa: CASTQAGGEQYF; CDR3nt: TGTGCCAGCACTCAAGCGGGGGGTGAGCAGTACTTC
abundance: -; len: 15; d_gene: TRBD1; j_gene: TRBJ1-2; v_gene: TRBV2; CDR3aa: CASSETGGVNYGYTF; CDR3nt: TGTGCCAGCAGTGAGACAGGGGGCGTTAACTATGGCTACACCTTC
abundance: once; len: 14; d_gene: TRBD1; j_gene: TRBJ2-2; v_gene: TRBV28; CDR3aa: CASRQGAYTGELFF; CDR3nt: TGTGCCAGCAGACAGGGGGCCTACACCGGGGAGCTGTTTTTT
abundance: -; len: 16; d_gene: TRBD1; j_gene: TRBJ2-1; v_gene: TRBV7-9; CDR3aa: CASSRLGQVRNNEQFF; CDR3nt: TGTGCCAGCAGCCGCCTTGGACAGGTTAGGAACAATGAGCAGTTCTTC
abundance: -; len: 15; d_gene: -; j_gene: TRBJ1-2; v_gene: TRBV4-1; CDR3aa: CASSQGAGTNYGYTF; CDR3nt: TGCGCCAGCAGCCAGGGGGCCGGAACCAATTATGGCTACACCTTC
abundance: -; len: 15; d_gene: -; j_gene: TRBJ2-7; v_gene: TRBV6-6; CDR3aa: CASSYSRVSGYEQYF; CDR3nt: TGTGCCAGCAGTTACTCGAGAGTCTCAGGGTACGAGCAGTACTTC
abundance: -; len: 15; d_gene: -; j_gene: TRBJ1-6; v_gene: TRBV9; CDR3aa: CASSVDSSYNSPLHF; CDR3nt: TGTGCCAGCAGCGTAGACAGCTCCTATAATTCACCCCTCCACTTT
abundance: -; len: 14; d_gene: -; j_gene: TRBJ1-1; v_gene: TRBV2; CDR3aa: CASSEEQVGAEAFF; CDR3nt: TGTGCCAGCAGTGAAGAACAGGTCGGCGCTGAAGCTTTCTTT
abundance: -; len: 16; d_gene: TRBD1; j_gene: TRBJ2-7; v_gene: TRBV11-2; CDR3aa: CASSLGTGTGVYEQYF; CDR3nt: TGTGCCAGCAGCTTAGGGACTGGGACAGGGGTCTACGAGCAGTACTTC
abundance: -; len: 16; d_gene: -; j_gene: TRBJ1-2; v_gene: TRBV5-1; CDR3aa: CASSSETIPSNYGYTF; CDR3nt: TGCGCCAGCAGCTCCGAGACAATACCCTCAAACTATGGCTACACCTTC
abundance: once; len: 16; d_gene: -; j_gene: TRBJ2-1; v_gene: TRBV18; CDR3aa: CASSFATRAIYNEQFF; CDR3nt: TGTGCCAGCTCATTTGCGACACGCGCGATTTACAATGAGCAGTTCTTC
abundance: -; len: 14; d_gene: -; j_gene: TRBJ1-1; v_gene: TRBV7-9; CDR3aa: CASSLALLNTEAFF; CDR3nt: TGTGCCAGCAGCTTAGCATTATTGAACACTGAAGCTTTCTTT
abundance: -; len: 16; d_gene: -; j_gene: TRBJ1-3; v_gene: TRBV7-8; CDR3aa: CASSPLTLVGGGAIYF; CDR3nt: TGTGCCAGCAGCCCCCTAACCTTGGTGGGCGGGGGGGCCATATATTTT
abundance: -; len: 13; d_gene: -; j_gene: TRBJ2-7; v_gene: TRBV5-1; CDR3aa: CASSLFSQGEQYF; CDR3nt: TGCGCCAGCAGCTTGTTTAGTCAGGGCGAGCAGTACTTC
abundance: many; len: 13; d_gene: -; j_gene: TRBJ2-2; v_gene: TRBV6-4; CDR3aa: CASSARDTGELFF; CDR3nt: TGTGCCAGCAGTGCCAGGGACACCGGGGAGCTGTTTTTT
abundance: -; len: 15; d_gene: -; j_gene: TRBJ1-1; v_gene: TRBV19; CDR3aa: CASSINWAADTEAFF; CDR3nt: TGTGCCAGTAGTATCAATTGGGCAGCCGACACTGAAGCTTTCTTT
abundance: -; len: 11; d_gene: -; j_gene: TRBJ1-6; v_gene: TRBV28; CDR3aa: CASSFLSPLHF; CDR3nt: TGTGCCAGCAGTTTTCTATCACCCCTCCACTTT
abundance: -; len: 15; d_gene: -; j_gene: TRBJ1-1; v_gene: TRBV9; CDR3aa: CASSVGGGLNTEAFF; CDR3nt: TGTGCCAGCAGCGTAGGCGGAGGCTTGAACACTGAAGCTTTCTTT
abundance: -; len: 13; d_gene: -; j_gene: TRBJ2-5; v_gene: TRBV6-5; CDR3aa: CASSLGLKETQYF; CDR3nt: TGTGCCAGCAGTCTGGGACTTAAAGAGACCCAGTACTTC